This T cell receptor beta chain emerged from a study of cytomegalovirus exposure and HLA in healthy donors. Study background: Across 350 to 500 genotyped donors, roughly 80% landed in the Caucasian-associated ancestry cluster.

Vbeta (60) and Jbeta (13) primers were used in the PCR. The repertoire was sequenced with immunoSEQ multiplex PCR; TCRdb's copy has only in-frame clones and lacks some. The sample carries 150,000 to 200,000 clones, around 81% recorded once. The CDR3 extends over 13 amino acids. V was pared by 2 bases and J by 7 bases, with 9 bases between. The germline V gene encodes CDR1 SGHTA and CDR2 FQGNSA. The gene calls are TRBV7-2 and TRBJ1-5; a weak D match, TRBD1 (6 bases). Specimen: PBMCs. The source is a woman younger than 45 in good health and CMV-seropositive. CDR3 sequence: CASSLRQEQPQHF. DNA of the CDR3: TGTGCCAGCAGCTTACGACAGGAGCAGCCCCAGCATTTT. Full variable domain (missing parts from reference TRBV7-2 and TRBJ1-5): GAGVSQSPSNKVTEKGKDVELRCDPISGHTALYWYRQSLGQGLEFLIYFQGNSAPDKSGLPSDRFSAERTGGSVSTLTIQRTQQEDSAVYLCASSLRQEQPQHFGDGTRLSIL.